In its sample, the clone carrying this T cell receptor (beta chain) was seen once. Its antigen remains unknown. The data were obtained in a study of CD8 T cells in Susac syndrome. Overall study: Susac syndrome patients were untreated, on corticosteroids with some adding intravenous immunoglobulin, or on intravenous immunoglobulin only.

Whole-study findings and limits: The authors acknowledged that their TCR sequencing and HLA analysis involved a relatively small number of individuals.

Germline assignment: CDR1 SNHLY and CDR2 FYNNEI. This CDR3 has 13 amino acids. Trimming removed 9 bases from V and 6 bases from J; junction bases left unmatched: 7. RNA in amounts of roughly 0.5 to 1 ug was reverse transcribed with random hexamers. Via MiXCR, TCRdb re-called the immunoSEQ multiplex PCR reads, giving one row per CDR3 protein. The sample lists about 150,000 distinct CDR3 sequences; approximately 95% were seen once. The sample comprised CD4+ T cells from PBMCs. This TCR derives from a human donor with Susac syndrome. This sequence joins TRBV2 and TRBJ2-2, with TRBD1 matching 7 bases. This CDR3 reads CASTYRGPGELFF. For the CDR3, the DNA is TGTGCCAGTACTTACAGGGGACCCGGGGAGCTGTTTTTT.